This T cell receptor (beta chain) emerged from a study of PD-L1 blockade in urothelial cancer. The wider study: From about 2014, patients received atezolizumab, given as 1,200 mg intravenously every 3 weeks. Patients with male sex and bladder-origin urothelial cancer accounted for most of the 29 enrolled. At 3 weeks (second dose) and 6 weeks after starting treatment, blood was analyzed.

Some clones are missing from TCRdb's copy, which holds only in-frame ones; the method was immunoSEQ multiplex PCR. Of about 110,000 clones listed, roughly 84% are singletons. This clonotype was obtained from a man in his fifties or sixties with urothelial cancer. Source: PBMCs, taken around atezolizumab (anti-PD-L1) treatment.

Here the CDR3 reads CAWSVARGYEQYF. In nucleotides, the CDR3 is TGTGCCTGGAGTGTGGCGCGGGGGTACGAGCAGTACTTC. The chain combines TRBV30 with TRBJ2-7; 7 nucleotides match TRBD2. Unmatched junction bases numbered 3, after V lost 0 bases and J lost 4 bases. The CDR3 runs 13 residues. In germline, CDR1 is GTSNPN, CDR2 SVGIG (reference sequence).